This TCR beta chain was profiled in a study of T cells in Graves' hyperthyroidism and ophthalmopathy. This CDR3 comprises 17 residues. The V end lost 4 bases, the J end lost 0 bases, and 14 bases lay between the germline ends. Germline lookup yields CDR1 SGHKS and CDR2 YYEKEE (reference sequence). This clonotype was observed many times. The CDR3 regions of TCR beta were amplified from RNA transcripts. The TCR CDR3 was amplified in a first-round RT-PCR using the HTBI primer set. From the multiplex PCR reads, TCRdb called clonotypes with MiXCR, one entry per CDR3 protein. The data hold under 300,000 distinct CDR3 sequences, with more than 10% observed a single time. Hyperthyroidism was newly diagnosed in patients aged 18 to 65 (duration under 2 months).

The gene calls are TRBV5-5 and TRBJ1-6; D is perhaps TRBD1 (6 bases). The specimen was blood. This sequence originates from a woman aged 25 to 39 with Graves' hyperthyroidism that later progressed to Graves' ophthalmopathy. The CDR3 sequence is CASSRWDISSYNSPLHF. CDR3 nucleotide sequence: TGTGCCAGCAGCCGATGGGACATCAGCTCCTATAATTCACCCCTCCACTTT. Combining the CDR3 with reference TRBV5-5 and TRBJ1-6 gives the whole variable domain DAGVTQSPTHLIKTRGQQVTLRCSPISGHKSVSWYQQVLGQGPQFIFQYYEKEERGRGNFPDRFSARQFPNYSSELNVNALLLGDSALYLCASSRWDISSYNSPLHFGNGTRLTVT.